This passage covers 25 T cell receptor beta chains from one sample sequenced in a study of control samples from healthy donors and cancer patients (dated by TCRdb to about 2020). Libraries came from the immunoSEQ multiplex PCR assay. As stored in TCRdb, this immuneACCESS dataset retains in-frame rearrangements with V and J assigned. A fraction of the clones does not appear; measured against another copy, unresolved V genes explain less than half of the discrepancy, and the remainder lacks a known reason. For this sample the table gives about 120,000 clones, of which more than 70% were detected only once. The ten largest clonotypes hold around 2.5% of the sample. The specimen sequenced was blood. These receptors all stem from a woman in her seventies in good health.

CDR3 nucleotide sequence: TGCGCCAGCAGCGCGGCCGGGACAGGGGCCGAAAAACTGTTTTTT. Translated, it gives CASSAAGTGAEKLFF. The chain employs TRBV5-1 and TRBJ1-4, with 10 bases that match TRBD1. Germline CDR1 SGHRS, CDR2 YFSETQ. The CDR3 covers 15 residues. V gave up 4 bases and J gave up 8 bases; unmatched junction bases: 8.

The V gene is TRBV27, the J gene TRBJ1-2; 8 nucleotides align to TRBD1. Germline-derived CDR1 and CDR2 are MNHEY and SMNVEV (reference sequence). The CDR3 has 13 residues. V lost 6 bases to trimming and J lost 5 bases; unmatched junction nucleotides: 5. The CDR3 bases are TGTGCCAGCAGGGCTCAGGGGGCATATGGCTACACCTTC. Protein: CASRAQGAYGYTF.

This chain joins TRBV9 and TRBJ2-1; D gene uncertain. The germline gives CDR1 SGDLS, CDR2 YYNGEE. Trimming pared 0 bases from V and 6 bases from J, leaving 7 bases between. The length of the CDR3 is 13 residues. CDR3 nucleotide sequence: TGTGCCAGCAGCGTAGGCCAGATCAATGAGCAGTTCTTC. It encodes CASSVGQINEQFF. Drawing the rest from reference TRBV9 and TRBJ2-1, the complete variable domain is DSGVTQTPKHLITATGQRVTLRCSPRSGDLSVYWYQQSLDQGLQFLIQYYNGEERAKGNILERFSAQQFPDLHSELNLSSLELGDSALYFCASSVGQINEQFFGPGTRLTVL.

V usage is TRBV3-1 (or the pseudogene TRBV3-2) and J usage is TRBJ2-2; 8 nucleotides match TRBD1. Germline values: CDR1 LGHDT, CDR2 YNNKEL (reference sequence). The CDR3 contains 16 residues. After removal of 1 base from V and 1 base from J, the junction contained 2 bases not matched to a gene. CDR3 coding DNA: TGTGCCAGCAGCCAAGTTGGGACAGGGAACACCGGGGAGCTGTTTTTT. It codes for CASSQVGTGNTGELFF.

The CDR3 region has the DNA TGTGCCAGCTCACCACTACACAGGGAGGGACCGAACACTGAAGCTTTCTTT. It encodes CASSPLHREGPNTEAFF. The J gene is TRBJ1-1, the V gene TRBV18; possibly TRBD1 for D (6 bases). V lost 1 base and J lost 1, with 16 bases in between. This CDR3 spans 17 amino acids. CDR1 and CDR2 from the germline V gene are KGHSH and LQKENI. Variable domain in full (rest from reference TRBV18 and TRBJ1-1): NAGVMQNPRHLVRRRGQEARLRCSPMKGHSHVYWYRQLPEEGLKFMVYLQKENIIDESGMPKERFSAEFPKEGPSILRIQQVVRGDSAAYFCASSPLHREGPNTEAFFGQGTRLTVV.

The chain has TRBV5-7 and TRBJ2-2; 11 bases agree with TRBD1. TRBV5-7 is noted as an ORF with a role that remains uncertain. V lost 5 bases, J lost 4 bases, and 13 bases stayed unmatched. The CDR3 covers 18 residues. The DNA of the CDR3 is TGTGCCAGCAGACACCGCCTAGGACAGGGGGCTGGCACCGGGGAGCTGTTTTTT. Its translation is CASRHRLGQGAGTGELFF.

The rearrangement joins TRBV5-5 to TRBJ2-5; 9 bases map to TRBD2. From germline, CDR1 is SGHKS and CDR2 YYEKEE (reference sequence). The CDR3 sequence is 15 residues long. V was clipped by 5 bases and J by 2 bases; unmatched bases: 7. CDR3 in amino acids: CASRPGLAQQETQYF. The DNA of the CDR3 is TGTGCCAGCAGACCGGGACTAGCCCAGCAAGAGACCCAGTACTTC.

The rearrangement uses TRBV5-4 and TRBJ1-5; TRBD1 might be the D (6 bases). V lost 4 bases, J lost 7 bases, and 15 bases lay in between. The germline CDR1 and CDR2 sequences are SGHNT and YYREEE (reference sequence). The CDR3 has 14 residues. The CDR3 protein is CASSDGTTVQPQHF. Here the CDR3 DNA reads TGTGCCAGCAGCGACGGGACAACAGTCCAGCCCCAGCATTTT.

This chain connects TRBV7-2 to TRBJ1-1; D is perhaps TRBD1 (6 bases). Trimming cost V 6 bases and J 6 bases, with 17 bases left between them. The CDR3 length is 14 residues. Germline CDR1 reads SGHTA; CDR2 reads FQGNSA. In DNA, the CDR3 is TGTGCCAGCAGACTCAGGGGTAATTCGCCTGAAGCTTTCTTT. This sequence encodes CASRLRGNSPEAFF.

The chain carries TRBV3-1 (or the pseudogene TRBV3-2) and TRBJ2-6; D is perhaps TRBD1 (6 bases). Germline V lookup: CDR1 LGHDT, CDR2 YNNKEL (reference sequence). The CDR3 consists of 15 residues. V was pared by 4 bases and J by 4 bases, with 11 bases between. CDR3 sequence reads: CASSLQGTGANVLTF. The CDR3 DNA sequence: TGTGCCAGCAGCCTACAGGGTACCGGGGCCAACGTCCTGACTTTC.

V usage is TRBV7-8 and J usage is TRBJ1-2, with no clear D. In germline, CDR1 is SGHVS, CDR2 FQNEAQ. Trimming shortened V by 2 bases and J by 6 bases, and 13 bases separated the two germline ends. This CDR3 comprises 14 residues. This CDR3 reads CASSLSSGLDGYTF. Here the CDR3 DNA reads TGTGCCAGCAGCTTATCGAGCGGCCTGGATGGCTACACCTTC.

This sequence joins TRBV7-3 and TRBJ2-1; 7 bases agree with TRBD1. The CDR3 loop spans 13 amino acids. Germline-derived CDR1 and CDR2 are SGHTA and FQGTGA. V gave up 2 bases and J gave up 6 bases; unmatched junction bases: 1. The chain's CDR3 is CASSLSGGNEQFF. The DNA for the CDR3 is TGTGCCAGCAGCTTATCAGGGGGCAATGAGCAGTTCTTC. The full variable domain, its missing parts supplied by reference TRBV7-3 and TRBJ2-1, is GAGVSQTPSNKVTEKGKYVELRCDPISGHTALYWYRQSLGQGPEFLIYFQGTGAADDSGLPNDRFFAVRPEGSVSTLKIQRTERGDSAVYLCASSLSGGNEQFFGPGTRLTVL.

The V gene is TRBV23-1, the J gene TRBJ1-1; weak D call: TRBD1 (5 bases). TRBV23-1 is known as an ORF, though its function is uncertain. The V gene lost 7 bases and the J gene lost 1 base, with 10 bases spanning the gap. The CDR3 consists of 13 residues. DNA of the CDR3: TGCGCCAGCACGGGGCGGTGGAACACTGAAGCTTTCTTT. Translation gives CASTGRWNTEAFF.

The V call is TRBV7-8, the J call TRBJ1-1; no clear D. Trimming removed 4 bases at V and 5 bases at J, with 14 bases between. CDR1 is SGHVS and CDR2 is FQNEAQ in the germline V gene. The CDR3 is 14 residues long. For the CDR3, the DNA is TGTGCCAGCAGCTCCTCCCGAACTGGGACTGAAGCTTTCTTT. It yields the protein CASSSSRTGTEAFF.

Only one count was recorded for this clone. The chain is built from TRBV19 and TRBJ1-2, with D unresolved. The CDR3 length is 16 residues. V was trimmed by 1 base and J by 5 bases, leaving 17 bases between them. The germline gives CDR1 LNHDA, CDR2 SQIVND (reference sequence). The CDR3 nucleotides are TGTGCCAGTAGTATAGGGGCGGTGGGTCTGCTTTATGGCTACACCTTC. Amino acid sequence: CASSIGAVGLLYGYTF.

The chain combines TRBV7-2 with TRBJ1-5; D unclear. CDR3 size: 13 residues. V lost 3 bases and J lost 4, with 7 bases in between. CDR1 SGHTA and CDR2 FQGNSA come from the germline V gene. CDR3 bases: TGTGCCAGCAGCTTGGGGAGGAATCAGCCCCAGCATTTT. This gives the protein CASSLGRNQPQHF.

V is TRBV3-1 (or the pseudogene TRBV3-2) and J is TRBJ1-6; 7 bases map to TRBD1. The CDR3 sequence is 15 residues long. Germline CDR1 LGHDT, CDR2 YNNKEL (reference sequence). V shed 6 bases, J shed 11 bases, and the junction held 13 bases outside the gene matches. In DNA form, the CDR3 reads TGTGCCAGCAGTCGCACCGGGACAGACATAGCACCCCTCCACTTT. As protein: CASSRTGTDIAPLHF.

This clone was detected only once. V and J are TRBV6-5 and TRBJ1-5; D unresolved. Germline V CDR1 and CDR2: MNHEY, SVGAGI. V was cut by 5 bases and J by 0 bases, with 8 bases left in between. The CDR3 runs to 14 residues. The CDR3 region is CASSHTHSNQPQHF. Here the CDR3 DNA reads TGTGCCAGCAGTCATACACATAGCAATCAGCCCCAGCATTTT.

The genes are TRBV9 and TRBJ2-3; D is perhaps TRBD1 (6 bases). This CDR3 has 15 residues. CDR1 and CDR2 (germline): SGDLS, YYNGEE. V lost 3 bases and J lost 0, with 11 bases in between. The CDR3 here is CASSAVQGSTDTQYF. The CDR3 nucleotides are TGTGCCAGCAGCGCCGTCCAGGGGAGCACAGATACGCAGTATTTT.

This chain's CDR3 is CASSHSGANVLTF. The CDR3 nucleotides are TGTGCCAGCAGCCATTCTGGGGCCAACGTCCTGACTTTC. The chain joins TRBV14 to TRBJ2-6; D is ambiguous. V gave up 3 bases and J gave up 1 base, with 1 base separating them. The CDR3 loop spans 13 amino acids. Germline V gene lookup returns CDR1 SGHDN and CDR2 FVKESK.

The J gene is TRBJ1-1, the V gene TRBV2; D is unresolved. V shed 7 bases and J shed 1 base, with 10 bases lying between them. The CDR3 is made up of 13 amino acids. Germline CDR1 is SNHLY and CDR2 is FYNNEI. CDR3: CASKADGNTEAFF. The DNA for the CDR3 is TGTGCCAGCAAGGCGGACGGGAACACTGAAGCTTTCTTT.

J is TRBJ1-4 and V is TRBV19; D is unclear. Trimming removed 4 bases at V and 0 bases at J, with 12 bases between. The CDR3 consists of 16 residues. Germline CDR1 reads LNHDA; CDR2 reads SQIVND (reference sequence). In DNA form, the CDR3 reads TGTGCCAGTAGTACGGGTTCGGACCCAACTAATGAAAAACTGTTTTTT. Translated: CASSTGSDPTNEKLFF.

The chain employs TRBV3-1 (or the pseudogene TRBV3-2) and TRBJ2-3, with 8 nucleotides matching TRBD2. With V trimmed by 0 bases and J by 4 bases, 12 bases remained unmatched. CDR1 and CDR2 (germline): LGHDT, YNNKEL (reference sequence). The CDR3 is 18 amino acids. The CDR3: CASSQESRSGGRSDTQYF. The CDR3 DNA reads as TGTGCCAGCAGCCAAGAATCGCGCAGCGGGGGTCGGTCAGATACGCAGTATTTT.

In its sample, this clone was seen once. The gene calls are TRBV5-4 and TRBJ1-4, with D maybe TRBD1 (5 bases). Germline assignment: CDR1 SGHNT and CDR2 YYREEE (reference sequence). Deletions cut 3 bases from V and 3 bases from J, with 18 bases between. The CDR3 consists of 17 residues. The chain's CDR3 is CASSSIGETGANEKLFF. CDR3 coding DNA: TGTGCCAGCAGCTCCATAGGGGAAACCGGGGCTAATGAAAAACTGTTTTTT.

The gene calls are TRBV19 and TRBJ1-5; the D is unclear. CDR1 is LNHDA, CDR2 SQIVND, per germline (reference sequence). The CDR3 covers 20 residues. The V and J ends lost 7 bases and 7 bases respectively, with 35 bases between them. CDR3 in DNA: TGTGCCAGTATTCTCGAATCGTCCTATAGGTCAGTCCCCCTCCGGCAGCCCCAGCATTTT. Translating it yields CASILESSYRSVPLRQPQHF.